The 27 T cell receptor beta chains listed next were all sequenced from one sample in a study of blood T cell repertoires in COVID-19. Clones were read by immunoSEQ multiplex PCR, and TCRdb kept only the in-frame ones, dropping some. The table includes about 95,000 clones, approximately 90% detected once. The sequenced sample was peripheral blood. These receptor sequences come from a woman aged 45-59 years in a cohort sampled during active COVID-19.

The J gene is TRBJ2-3, the V gene TRBV28; D perhaps matches TRBD2 (5 bases). The CDR3 sequence is 11 residues long. In germline, CDR1 is MDHEN, CDR2 SYDVKM. Trimming took off 8 bases at V and 5 bases at J, with 8 bases between the two ends. CDR3 sequence: CASRAGDTQYF. Written as DNA, the CDR3 is TGTGCCAGCCGCGCGGGAGATACGCAGTATTTT.

This clone was observed a handful of times. The chain employs TRBV5-1 and TRBJ1-5; the D gene is possibly TRBD1 (6 bases). V was shortened by 4 bases and J by 2 bases, with 7 bases between the two germline ends. CDR1 is SGHRS, CDR2 YFSETQ, per germline. This CDR3 spans 13 amino acids. As DNA, the CDR3 is TGCGCCAGCAGCCGACAGGGCAATCAGCCCCAGCATTTT. It is translated as CASSRQGNQPQHF.

The CDR3 reads CASSVLGANEQFF. The DNA of the CDR3 is TGTGCCAGCTCAGTCTTAGGGGCCAATGAGCAGTTCTTC. This rearrangement joins TRBV18 to TRBJ2-1; weak D call: TRBD1 (5 bases). CDR3 length: 13 residues. Trimming removed 5 bases at V and 6 bases at J, with 11 bases between. CDR1 KGHSH and CDR2 LQKENI come from the germline V gene.

The chain is built from TRBV7-3 and TRBJ1-5; 9 bases are shared with TRBD1. The trim removed 5 bases at V and 0 bases at J, leaving 20 bases unmatched. This CDR3 spans 21 amino acids. Per the germline V gene, CDR1 is SGHTA and CDR2 is FQGTGA. The CDR3 DNA is TGTGCCAGCAGCGGACTTCGGCAGGACAGGGGTTCGGCGGATAGCAATCAGCCCCAGCATTTT. As protein: CASSGLRQDRGSADSNQPQHF.

The chain couples TRBV28 to TRBJ2-3; possible D gene TRBD2, 5 bases. Germline V CDR1 and CDR2: MDHEN, SYDVKM. V was shortened by 4 bases and J by 1 base, with 9 bases between the two germline ends. The CDR3 is 14 residues long. CDR3 nucleotides: TGTGCCAGCAGTTACGGACTCGGCACAGATACGCAGTATTTT. Protein sequence: CASSYGLGTDTQYF.

CDR3 sequence reads: CASSLSGGNEKLFF. CDR3 DNA sequence: TGTGCCAGCAGCTTAAGTGGCGGGAATGAAAAACTGTTTTTT. This chain links TRBV5-6 with TRBJ1-4; D not resolved. This CDR3 has 14 amino acids. The V gene's germline CDR1 is SGHDT and CDR2 YYEEEE. Trimming took 2 bases from V and 5 from J, leaving 10 bases between them.

This chain connects TRBV2 to TRBJ2-7; weak D call: TRBD2 (5 bases). CDR3 length: 17 amino acids. The V and J ends lost 6 bases and 6 bases respectively, with 27 bases between them. Germline CDR1 SNHLY, CDR2 FYNNEI. CDR3 bases: TGTGCCAGCAGGGCAAATAAACTAGTATGGGTTCCGGGCGAGCAGTACTTC. Translated, it gives CASRANKLVWVPGEQYF.

V usage is TRBV28 and J usage is TRBJ1-1, with TRBD1 as a possible D gene (5 bases). Trimming cost V 2 bases and J 5 bases, with 9 bases left between them. Germline assignment: CDR1 MDHEN and CDR2 SYDVKM. This CDR3 is built from 13 residues. CDR3 DNA sequence: TGTGCCAGCAGTTTACAGGGTGGTACTGAAGCTTTCTTT. This codes for CASSLQGGTEAFF.

The V and J genes are TRBV4-1 and TRBJ2-7; the D gene is possibly TRBD1 (5 bases). The germline V gene has CDR1 MGHRA and CDR2 YSYEKL. CDR3 length equals 18 residues. The V and J ends lost 0 bases and 0 bases respectively, with 18 bases between them. The CDR3 coding sequence is TGCGCCAGCAGCCAAGATGACGGTAGAGTTGGGGCCTCCTACGAGCAGTACTTC. Translation gives CASSQDDGRVGASYEQYF.

Here the CDR3 reads CASSTGRRAVADTQYF. For the CDR3, the DNA is TGTGCCAGTAGTACCGGGAGGAGGGCGGTGGCAGATACGCAGTATTTT. The chain combines TRBV19 with TRBJ2-3, with 7 bases fitting TRBD2. The CDR3 sequence is 16 residues long. In germline, CDR1 is LNHDA, CDR2 SQIVND (reference sequence). Trimming cost V 4 bases and J 4 bases; bases outside gene matches: 11.

This sequence joins TRBV11-3 and TRBJ1-1; maybe TRBD1 (6 bases). Germline CDR1 and CDR2: SGHNT and YENEEA. Trimming cost V 3 bases and J 5 bases, with 16 bases left between them. This CDR3 is built from 15 residues. The CDR3 DNA sequence: TGTGCCAGCAGCTTGTATCAGGGGCGCAGGACTGAAGCTTTCTTT. As protein: CASSLYQGRRTEAFF.

CDR3 amino acids: CASRLSETQYF. As DNA, the CDR3 is TGTGCCAGCAGGTTAAGCGAGACCCAGTACTTC. The gene calls are TRBV28 and TRBJ2-5, with D unresolved. Germline CDR1 reads MDHEN; CDR2 reads SYDVKM. Trimming removed 6 bases at V and 5 bases at J, with 7 bases between. There are 11 residues in the CDR3.

This chain's CDR3 is CASSRSGTGGSTDTQYF. In nucleotides, the CDR3 is TGTGCCAGCTCAAGAAGTGGGACAGGGGGAAGCACAGATACGCAGTATTTT. The rearrangement joins TRBV18 to TRBJ2-3; 11 bases fit TRBD1. Germline V gives CDR1 KGHSH, CDR2 LQKENI. The V gene end was trimmed by 5 bases and the J gene end by 0 bases; junction bases not matched to a gene: 7. This CDR3 has 17 residues.

The genes are TRBV27 and TRBJ1-1; D gene unclear. CDR3 length: 15 residues. Trimming removed 2 bases at V and 4 bases at J, with 14 bases between. From germline, CDR1 is MNHEY and CDR2 SMNVEV (reference sequence). Here the CDR3 DNA reads TGTGCCAGCAGTTTACTCGGAGGAGGAGGCACTGAAGCTTTCTTT. Protein product: CASSLLGGGGTEAFF.

Written as DNA, the CDR3 is TGTGCCAGCAGTTACTCGCTAGCGGGCGCCTACGAGCAGTACTTC. Protein: CASSYSLAGAYEQYF. The V and J genes are TRBV6-5 and TRBJ2-7, with 8 nucleotides matching TRBD2. Per germline, CDR1 MNHEY and CDR2 SVGAGI. V dropped 0 bases and J dropped 2; count of bases not matched to a gene: 3. The CDR3 runs to 15 residues.

CDR3 in DNA: TGCAGCGGGAGGCGGGGGCTAGACAATGAGCAGTTCTTC. Translated: CSGRRGLDNEQFF. The chain is built from TRBV29-1 and TRBJ2-1; D is possibly TRBD2 (7 bases). CDR3 length: 13 amino acids. Between the trimmed V and J ends, which lost 7 bases and 5 bases, there was a span of 15 bases. Germline V gene lookup returns CDR1 SQVTM and CDR2 ANQGSEA.

The chain couples TRBV2 to TRBJ2-4; TRBD1 matches 8 bases. The germline gives CDR1 SNHLY, CDR2 FYNNEI. J lost 4 bases, V lost 5 bases, and 4 bases had no gene match. This CDR3 region has 14 residues. The CDR3 bases are TGTGCCAGCAGTCTAGACAGGGGAAAAAACATTCAGTACTTC. Translated, it gives CASSLDRGKNIQYF.

This chain connects TRBV27 to TRBJ1-6, with TRBD1 matching 7 bases. There are 16 residues in the CDR3. Trimming removed 8 bases from V and 1 base from J; junction bases left unmatched: 8. Germline assignment: CDR1 MNHEY and CDR2 SMNVEV (reference sequence). CDR3 sequence reads: CASRKNRGSYNSPLHF. The CDR3 nucleotides are TGTGCCAGCCGGAAGAACAGGGGATCCTATAATTCACCCCTCCACTTT.

The chain links TRBV12-3 or TRBV12-4 to TRBJ2-2, with D uncertain. The CDR3 contains 13 residues. Deletions cut 3 bases from V and 2 bases from J, with 4 bases between. CDR3 sequence reads: CASSFSNTGELFF. The CDR3 nucleotides read TGTGCCAGCAGTTTTTCAAACACCGGGGAGCTGTTTTTT.

In its sample, this clone was seen once. The genes are TRBV6-6 and TRBJ1-2; no reliable D call. This CDR3 has 15 amino acids. The germline gives CDR1 MNHNY, CDR2 SVGAGI (reference sequence). V was shortened by 5 bases and J by 5 bases, with 18 bases between the two germline ends. CDR3 residues: CASSRRQAIWYGYTF. As DNA, the CDR3 is TGTGCCAGCAGTCGAAGGCAGGCCATATGGTATGGCTACACCTTC.

V usage is TRBV6-5 and J usage is TRBJ1-2, with a possible D match to TRBD1 (5 bases). Germline V gene lookup returns CDR1 MNHEY and CDR2 SVGAGI. The CDR3 is 14 amino acids. Trimming stripped 6 bases from V and 0 bases from J, with 11 bases between. CDR3 region: CASRKGQTNYGYTF. The CDR3 DNA reads TGTGCCAGCAGGAAGGGGCAAACTAACTATGGCTACACCTTC.

The V and J genes are TRBV7-9 and TRBJ2-7, with D tentatively TRBD1 (5 bases). The germline V and J ends were trimmed by 1 base and 4 bases, with 11 bases remaining between them. The CDR3 extends over 14 amino acids. Germline V gives CDR1 SEHNR, CDR2 FQNEAQ (reference sequence). CDR3 coding DNA: TGTGCCAGCAGCTTAGATCCAGGGTATTACGAGCAGTACTTC. Its translation: CASSLDPGYYEQYF.

This clone was counted only a few times. This rearrangement joins TRBV12-3 or TRBV12-4 to TRBJ1-6, with a weak D call TRBD1 (6 bases). The CDR3 spans 13 residues. Trimming stripped 4 bases from V and 8 bases from J, with 9 bases between. CDR3 nucleotides: TGTGCCAGCAGTTCTGGGGGCCATTCACCCCTCCACTTT. Protein sequence: CASSSGGHSPLHF.

The gene calls are TRBV7-9 and TRBJ1-1, with 7 bases fitting TRBD1. After removal of 8 bases from V and 4 bases from J, the junction contained 10 bases not matched to a gene. The germline V gene has CDR1 SEHNR and CDR2 FQNEAQ (reference sequence). This CDR3 has 14 amino acids. For the CDR3, the DNA is TGTGCCAGCCAAGTGAGGGGGCGCAGCACTGAAGCTTTCTTT. This gives the protein CASQVRGRSTEAFF.

This sequence joins TRBV2 and TRBJ2-7; weak D call: TRBD1 (5 bases). This CDR3 has 15 amino acids. The V and J ends lost 7 bases and 0 bases respectively, with 16 bases between them. The germline gives CDR1 SNHLY, CDR2 FYNNEI. The CDR3 is CASIPLWGSSYEQYF. In DNA, the CDR3 is TGTGCCAGCATCCCTTTGTGGGGCAGCTCCTACGAGCAGTACTTC.

Points on this clone: This CDR3 fails to terminate in the conserved phenylalanine or tryptophan, so it likely reflects a read error. The limits of the CDR3 on the DNA are not certain, so only TCRdb's listed CDR3 is given. V and J are TRBV30 and TRBJ1-1. A total of 13 residues make up the CDR3, ends included. CDR1 is GTSNPN, CDR2 SVGIG, per germline (reference sequence). CDR3: CAWTRPPGQRLTI.

The chain is built from TRBV3-1 (or the pseudogene TRBV3-2) and TRBJ2-7; perhaps TRBD1 as D (6 bases). V lost 0 bases to trimming and J lost 12 bases, with 18 bases between them. CDR1 LGHDT and CDR2 YNNKEL come from the germline V gene (reference sequence). The CDR3 spans 14 residues. DNA of the CDR3: TGTGCCAGCAGCCAAGAGTCACGAGGGGGTGGGCGGTACTTC. Translation gives CASSQESRGGGRYF.